Following are 25 T cell receptor beta chains from one sample sequenced in a study of tumor and adjacent non-tumor tissue in lung cancer. This sample's RNA came from whole unsorted tissue. Three rounds of nested PCR, following a modified ARM-PCR protocol, produced the TCRbeta library. TCRdb fed the multiplex PCR reads into MiXCR, producing one record per CDR3 protein. The sample lists 100,000 to 150,000 distinct CDR3 sequences, 60% to 70% seen once, with about 13% in the top ten. The specimen was lung tumor tissue. These receptors all stem from a man between 25 and 39 years old with non-small cell lung cancer.

This chain joins TRBV5-1 and TRBJ2-1; D may match TRBD1 or TRBD2 (6 bases each). The CDR3 runs 16 residues. Deletions cut 0 bases from V and 8 bases from J, with 18 bases between. In germline, CDR1 is SGHRS, CDR2 YFSETQ. CDR3 nucleotide sequence: TGCGCCAGCAGCTTGGAGGGGGACTCCCCGAGCGATGAGCAGTTCTTC. Protein: CASSLEGDSPSDEQFF.

This clonotype has just a few counts. The chain joins TRBV20-1 to TRBJ1-1, with a tentative D call TRBD1 (6 bases). Germline loops: CDR1 DFQATT, CDR2 SNEGSKA (reference sequence). Trimming left V 2 bases short and J 5 bases short, with 12 bases between. The CDR3 is 13 amino acids. Written as DNA, the CDR3 is TGCAGTGCTAGAAGACAGGACGGGACTGAAGCTTTCTTT. Protein sequence: CSARRQDGTEAFF.

Only one count was recorded for this clonotype. The V call is TRBV20-1, the J call TRBJ2-3, with 8 nucleotides matching TRBD2. Unmatched junction bases numbered 16, after V lost 5 bases and J lost 3 bases. This CDR3 has 17 amino acids. Germline V CDR1 and CDR2: DFQATT, SNEGSKA (reference sequence). The chain's CDR3 is CSAENSPGLEGTDTQYF. The CDR3 DNA follows: TGCAGTGCTGAAAACTCACCGGGACTAGAGGGAACAGATACGCAGTATTTT.

In the case of this clonotype: Because the CDR3 is missing its conserved closing phenylalanine or tryptophan, this is likely a read error. The J gene is TRBJ2-1, the V gene TRBV6-1; maybe TRBD2 (6 bases). V was pared by 6 bases and J by 9 bases, with 21 bases between. Germline V gene sequence: CDR1 MNHNS, CDR2 SASEGT. The CDR3 has 15 amino acids. The CDR3, as DNA: TGTGCCAGCAGCGGACTACCGGGAGAGGGTGGTGAGCAGTTCATC. It codes for CASSGLPGEGGEQFI.

Details on this clonotype: An end of the junction does not agree with germline; a read error may underlie this. V is TRBV6-6 and J is TRBJ1-2; D gene unclear. Germline loops: CDR1 MNHNY, CDR2 SVGAGI (reference sequence). CDR3 length: 17 residues. CDR3 DNA sequence: TGTGCCAGCACTTACTCGAAGGCAGATGCCGGGGACTATGGCTACACCTTC. Its protein product is CASTYSKADAGDYGYTF.

The chain combines TRBV6-1 with TRBJ2-2, with TRBD2 identical over 11 bases. Germline lookup yields CDR1 MNHNS and CDR2 SASEGT. V lost 5 bases and J lost 7; bases outside the gene matches: 9. The CDR3 is 16 residues long. CDR3 DNA: TGTGCCAGCAGTCCCACTAGCGGGAGTGTCGTCGGGGAGCTGTTTTTT. Translated, it gives CASSPTSGSVVGELFF.

This clonotype was detected once. The gene calls are TRBV11-3 and TRBJ2-2; 8 nucleotides match TRBD1. Germline V CDR1 and CDR2: SGHNT, YENEEA. The CDR3 loop spans 17 amino acids. Losses at the gene ends were 3 bases for V and 2 bases for J; bases not matched to a gene: 8. CDR3 region: CASSFHPGQGNTGELFF. Here the CDR3 DNA reads TGTGCCAGCAGCTTTCATCCCGGACAGGGAAACACCGGGGAGCTGTTTTTT.

On this clonotype: Compared with germline, one end of the junction differs, possibly owing to a read error. This sequence joins TRBV11-2 and TRBJ1-5; D gene ambiguous. Germline values: CDR1 SGHAT, CDR2 FQNNGV. The CDR3 is 14 amino acids. The CDR3 spells CPSSNSRTDQPQHF. The CDR3 DNA reads TGTCCCAGCAGCAACAGCAGGACCGATCAGCCACAGCATTTT.

Points on this clonotype: This may come from a read error, since a much larger clone is one base off. This sequence joins TRBV13 and TRBJ2-7; possibly TRBD2 for D (5 bases). The CDR3 totals 17 residues. Germline CDR1 PRHDT, CDR2 FYEKMQ (reference sequence). V dropped 4 bases and J dropped 0 bases, with 19 bases sitting between them. CDR3 sequence reads: CASSSYGLEDFSYEQYF. CDR3 nucleotide sequence: TGTGCCAGCAGCTCCTATGGATTAGAGGACTTCTCCTACGAGCAGTACTTC. The full variable domain, rest sourced from reference TRBV13 and TRBJ2-7, is AAGVIQSPRHLIKEKRETATLKCYPIPRHDTVYWYQQGPGQDPQFLISFYEKMQSDKGSIPDRFSAQQFSDYHSELNMSSLELGDSALYFCASSSYGLEDFSYEQYFGPGTRLTVT.

This chain uses TRBV6-2 or TRBV6-3 with TRBJ2-7, with D hard to call. CDR1 and CDR2 from the germline V gene are MNHEY and SVGEGT. Trimming removed 6 bases at V and 1 base at J, with 13 bases between. CDR3 size: 14 residues. The CDR3 DNA reads TGTGCCAGCAGGACCGGGTCAGGATCCTACGAGCAGTACTTC. Translating it yields CASRTGSGSYEQYF.

A note on this clonotype: The junction shows a germline mismatch at one end, possibly a read error. The chain links TRBV4-1 to TRBJ2-3; D not resolved. Germline V lookup: CDR1 MGHRA, CDR2 YSYEKL. The CDR3 is 13 amino acids. CDR3: CTSSHPRTDTQYF. The CDR3 region has the DNA TGCACCAGCAGCCACCCACGGACGGATACGCAGTATTTT.

This clonotype was seen just once. Germline and junction disagree at one end, which may indicate a read error. The chain recombines TRBV6-1 with TRBJ2-7; no firm D call. The CDR3 runs 11 residues. Germline CDR1 and CDR2: MNHNS and SASEGT. CDR3 DNA: TGTACCAGCAGGAGACCTTACGAGCGGTACTTC. It yields the protein CTSRRPYERYF.

In regard to this clonotype: The junction and the germline gene differ at one end; a read error may be behind it. The CDR3 loop reads CASGLAASPYEQYF. The CDR3 coding sequence is TGTGCCAGTGGTTTAGCGGCCAGCCCCTACGAGCAGTACTTT. The chain links TRBV5-6 to TRBJ2-7; TRBD2 is a possible D gene (6 bases). The V gene's germline CDR1 is SGHDT and CDR2 YYEEEE. CDR3 length: 14 residues.

This clonotype was found a few times. The chain carries TRBV10-3 and TRBJ2-7; TRBD2 aligns across 14 bases. The CDR3 totals 15 residues. J lost 8 bases, V lost 6 bases, and 9 bases had no gene match. CDR1 is ENHRY, CDR2 SYGVKD, per germline. This CDR3 is CAIRETSGGGYKQYF. As DNA, the CDR3 is TGTGCCATCAGGGAGACTAGCGGGGGGGGATACAAGCAGTACTTC.

For this clonotype: A much larger clone differs from this one at a single base, so this may be a read error. The rearrangement links TRBV5-4 to TRBJ2-5; a possible D gene is TRBD2 (6 bases). The CDR3 extends over 14 amino acids. Germline V CDR1 and CDR2: SGHNT, YYREEE (reference sequence). The CDR3 is CASSPPGYRETRYF. As DNA, the CDR3 is TGTGCCAGCAGCCCGCCTGGATATCGGGAGACCCGGTACTTC.

The J gene is TRBJ2-3, the V gene TRBV9; the match to TRBD2 covers 7 bases. CDR3 length: 18 residues. From germline, CDR1 is SGDLS and CDR2 YYNGEE. J gave up 2 bases and V 0 bases, and 12 bases lay outside the gene matches. The CDR3 loop is CASSVATLSGTITDTQYF. The CDR3 DNA is TGTGCCAGCAGCGTAGCGACTCTAAGCGGGACTATCACAGATACGCAGTATTTT.

In the case of this clonotype: A much larger clone lies one base from this, so it may be a read error. This sequence joins TRBV6-6 and TRBJ2-5; no definite D call. V was pared by 5 bases and J by 5 bases, with 6 bases between. CDR1 is MNHNY, CDR2 SVGAGI, per germline (reference sequence). The CDR3 sequence is 11 residues long. This CDR3 reads CASSAVETQYF. CDR3 sequence (DNA): TGTGCCAGCAGTGCCGTGGAGACCCAGTACTTC.

As to this clonotype: One end of the junction does not line up with germline, which may come from a read error. This chain joins TRBV20-1 and TRBJ2-1; tentatively, D is TRBD2 (6 bases). CDR1 is DFQATT, CDR2 SNEGSKA, per germline (reference sequence). CDR3 size: 14 residues. CDR3 sequence: CSASSAGRYNVQFF. The DNA for the CDR3 is TGCAGTGCAAGCTCCGCGGGAAGGTACAATGTGCAGTTCTTC.

A remark on this clonotype: A much more abundant neighbour one base away suggests this may be a read error. The chain carries TRBV12-3 or TRBV12-4 and TRBJ2-1, with 10 nucleotides matching TRBD2. There are 15 residues in the CDR3. Germline trimming cut 7 bases from V and 0 bases from J; bases unmatched to any gene: 3. CDR3 loop: CASKSSGSSYNEQFF. As DNA, the CDR3 is TGTGCCAGCAAATCTAGCGGGAGCTCCTACAATGAGCAGTTCTTC.

In the case of this clonotype: This may arise from a read error, as a much more abundant clone is one base away. This chain uses TRBV20-1 with TRBJ2-7, with TRBD1 matching over 9 bases. The V and J ends lost 5 bases and 0 bases, in that order; junction bases with no gene match: 8. CDR3 length: 15 amino acids. Germline CDR1 and CDR2: DFQATT and SNEGSKA (reference sequence). The CDR3 sequence is CSAGEDRGSSYEQYF. The CDR3 coding sequence is TGCAGTGCTGGGGAGGACAGGGGAAGCTCCTACGAGCAGTACTTC.

A note on this clonotype: A read error may be the cause here, since a much bigger clone is one base away. The chain has TRBV5-1 and TRBJ2-1; possibly TRBD1 for D (6 bases). The CDR3 sequence is 14 residues long. The V end was cut by 7 bases, the J end by 0 bases, with 11 bases between. Germline-derived CDR1 and CDR2 are SGHRS and YFSETQ. The CDR3: CASASRGSYNEQFF. The CDR3 coding sequence is TGCGCCAGCGCTAGCAGGGGCTCCTACAATGAGCAGTTCTTC.

The chain combines TRBV29-1 with TRBJ1-3; no clear D. Looked up from germline, CDR1 is SQVTM and CDR2 is ANQGSEA. The V end lost 3 bases, the J end lost 1 base, and 16 bases lay between the germline ends. The CDR3 runs to 16 residues. Here the CDR3 reads CSVDYVGPGSGNTIYF. In nucleotides, the CDR3 is TGCAGCGTTGATTATGTCGGGCCGGGATCTGGAAACACCATATATTTT.

A word on this clonotype: It may be a read error: a sequence one base away is much more abundant. The gene calls are TRBV12-3 or TRBV12-4 and TRBJ1-2, with D perhaps matching TRBD1 (6 bases). The CDR3 extends over 15 amino acids. CDR3 DNA: TGTGCCAGCAGGAGGGGGGGCAGCGCAAACTATGGCTGCACCTTC. It yields the protein CASRRGGSANYGCTF.

This clonotype has at least ten counts. The chain carries TRBV6-2 or TRBV6-3 and TRBJ2-2; D is perhaps TRBD2 (5 bases). Trimming pared 6 bases from V and 8 bases from J, leaving 22 bases between. The CDR3 runs to 16 residues. The germline V gene encodes CDR1 MNHEY and CDR2 SVGEGT. The CDR3 protein is CASSPLGLTRMGELFF. In DNA, the CDR3 is TGTGCCAGCAGCCCACTTGGACTGACGAGAATGGGGGAGCTGTTTTTT.

In the case of this clonotype: The junction shows a germline mismatch at one end, possibly a read error. The rearrangement uses TRBV5-5 and TRBJ1-5; D uncertain. Germline CDR1 SGHKS, CDR2 YYEKEE (reference sequence). This CDR3 has 16 amino acids. In nucleotides, the CDR3 is TGCGCCGGCAGCTTGGTAACGGTTTCCGGCAATCAGCCCCAGCATTTT. This gives the protein CAGSLVTVSGNQPQHF. Full variable domain (missing parts from reference TRBV5-5 and TRBJ1-5): DAGVTQSPTHLIKTRGQQVTLRCSPISGHKSVSWYQQVLGQGPQFIFQYYEKEERGRGNFPDRFSARQFPNYSSELNVNALLLGDSALYLCAGSLVTVSGNQPQHFGDGTRLSIL.